This TCR beta chain stems from a study of long-term antiretroviral therapy in people with HIV. At the level of the study: Specimens dating back about a decade before the 2015 immediate-ART recommendation are the oldest included.

V shed 3 bases, J shed 4 bases, and the junction held 7 bases outside the gene matches. Germline V gene data show CDR1 as LGHNA and CDR2 as YSLEER. CDR3 length equals 17 residues. As to this clone: Its antigen is unidentified.

Every one of the donors gave at least one pre-ART PBMC sample and at least two post-ART PBMC samples. Ahead of DNA extraction, samples held about 0.95-11 million cryopreserved PBMC each. Survey-level resolution applied to immunoSEQ assay v3.0. Data came from immunoSEQ multiplex PCR; TCRdb stores just in-frame clones and leaves some out. Here the sample spans about 39,000 clones, around 85% being singletons. General observations from the study: Among HIV repertoires, CDR3 length ranges were narrower than those of controls.

The receptor's source is a woman aged 45-65 years with HIV. The specimen was unsorted PBMCs, collected 3.1 years after starting antiretroviral therapy. The chain links TRBV4-3 to TRBJ1-6, with 9 positions matching TRBD1. The CDR3 nucleotides read TGCGCCAGCAGCCATGCCGGGACAGGGAGTTATAATTCACCCCTCCACTTT. It is translated as CASSHAGTGSYNSPLHF.